This T cell receptor (beta chain) is drawn from a study of blood T cell repertoires in COVID-19. The V gene's germline CDR1 is SGHTA and CDR2 FQGNSA. V dropped 4 bases and J dropped 9; count of bases not matched to a gene: 11. This CDR3 is built from 15 residues. Clones were read by immunoSEQ multiplex PCR, and TCRdb kept only the in-frame ones, dropping some. The table shows hundreds of thousands of clones, with about 90% occurring only once. Material: peripheral blood. V gene TRBV7-2 combines with J gene TRBJ2-1; 8 bases fit TRBD2. The sequence was obtained from a woman aged 70 to 79 with COVID-19, enrolled during active disease. The CDR3 region is CASSWSGGGYVEQFF. CDR3 DNA sequence: TGTGCCAGCAGCTGGAGCGGGGGCGGATACGTTGAGCAGTTCTTC.